Listed below are T cell receptor beta chains from one sample, sequenced in a study of blood T cell repertoires in COVID-19. Assay: immunoSEQ multiplex PCR; the TCRdb copy retains only in-frame clones and omits some. The table shows some 270,000 clones, with approximately 83% occurring only once. Sequenced material: peripheral blood. The source is a woman in her seventies with acute or convalescent COVID-19. The CDR3 runs from the conserved cysteine through the conserved F or W. The D gene is left open where the match is weak. The size field is filled for only some rows; it gives once, few, many or a size class.

v_call	d_call	clone_size	j_call	cdr3_nt	cdr3_aa
TRBV10-3	.	.	TRBJ1-2	TGTGCCATCACCGGGGGGGGAAATGGCTACACCTTC	CAITGGGNGYTF
TRBV2	TRBD1	.	TRBJ2-2	TGTGCCAGCAGTCCGACCGGACAGGGCACCGGGGAGCTGTTTTTT	CASSPTGQGTGELFF
TRBV6-1	.	.	TRBJ1-5	TGTGCCAGCAGTGAAGCACAAAGAAATCAGCCCCAGCATTTT	CASSEAQRNQPQHF
TRBV2	.	.	TRBJ2-3	TGTGCCAGCGGACTCCTAGAAACAGATACGCAGTATTTT	CASGLLETDTQYF
TRBV3-1/TRBV3-2	TRBD1	.	TRBJ1-1	TGTGCCAGCAGCCGGCCCACGAAGACAGGGACTTTGAACACTGAAGCTTTCTTT	CASSRPTKTGTLNTEAFF
TRBV20-1	.	.	TRBJ2-3	TGCAGTGCTAGAGTACTAGATACGCAGTATTTT	CSARVLDTQYF
TRBV2	.	.	TRBJ1-1	TGTGCCAGCAGGGGCCGGGGAATGAACACTGAAGCTTTCTTT	CASRGRGMNTEAFF
TRBV7-7	TRBD1	.	TRBJ2-5	TGTGCTAGCAGCCCGCGACAGGGAAAGGAGACCCAGTACTTC	CASSPRQGKETQYF
TRBV5-1	TRBD2	once	TRBJ2-5	TGCGCCAGCAGCATCACCGGGACTAGCGGAATCCAAGAGACCCAGTACTTC	CASSITGTSGIQETQYF
TRBV12-3/TRBV12-4	.	.	TRBJ2-4	TGTGCCAGCAGGGGCGGGACCAACATTCAGTACTTC	CASRGGTNIQYF